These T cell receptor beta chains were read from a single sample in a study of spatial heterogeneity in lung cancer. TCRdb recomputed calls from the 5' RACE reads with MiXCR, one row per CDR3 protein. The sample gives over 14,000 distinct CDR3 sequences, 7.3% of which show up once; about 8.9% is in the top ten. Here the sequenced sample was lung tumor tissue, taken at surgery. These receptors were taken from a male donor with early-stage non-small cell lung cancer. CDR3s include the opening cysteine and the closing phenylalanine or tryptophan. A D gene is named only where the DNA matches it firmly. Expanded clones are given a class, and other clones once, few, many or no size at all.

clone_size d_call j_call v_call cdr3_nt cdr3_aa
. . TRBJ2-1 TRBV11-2 TGTGCCAGCAGCTTAGATCGATGCGGGGACGAGCAGTTCTTC CASSLDRCGDEQFF
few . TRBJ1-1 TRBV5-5 TGTGCCAGCAGCTTTGGCTGGGAGAACACTGAAGCTTTCTTT CASSFGWENTEAFF
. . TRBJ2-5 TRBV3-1 TGTGCCAGCAGCCAATTTGAGCGAGAGACCCAGTACTTC CASSQFERETQYF
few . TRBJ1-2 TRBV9 TGTGCCAGCAGCGGCTATGGCTACACCTTC CASSGYGYTF
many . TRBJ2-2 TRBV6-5 TGTGCCAGCAGTTATCGGTCCGGGGAGCTGTTTTTT CASSYRSGELFF
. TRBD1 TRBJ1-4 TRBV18 TGTGCCAGCTCACCACAAAACCCGACAGGGCGGAATGAAAAACTGTTTTTT CASSPQNPTGRNEKLFF
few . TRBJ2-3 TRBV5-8 TGTGCCAGCAGGAGGGGCATAAACACAGATACGCAGTATTTT CASRRGINTDTQYF
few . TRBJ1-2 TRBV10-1 TGCGCCAGCAGTGAGTCAAGGGACACCTATGGCTACACCTTC CASSESRDTYGYTF
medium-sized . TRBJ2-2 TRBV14 TGTGCCAGCAGCCAGGACCACCTTTGGAGACGGGAGTTCACCGGGGAGCTGTTTTTT CASSQDHLWRREFTGELFF
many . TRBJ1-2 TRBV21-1 TGTGCCAGGTCAAAAACGTCTTCGACAGGACCAACCAAAGGAAATGGCTACACCTTC CARSKTSSTGPTKGNGYTF
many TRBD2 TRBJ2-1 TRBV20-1 TGCAGTGCGCTTCACTTTAGCGGGAGTATCTCCTACAATGAGCAGTTCTTC CSALHFSGSISYNEQFF
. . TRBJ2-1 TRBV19 TGTGCCAGTAGCAACATCGCCGGGAGTACCCTCGGTGAGCAGTTCTTC CASSNIAGSTLGEQFF
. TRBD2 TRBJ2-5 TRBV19 TGTGCCAGTAGTATCTCCGGGACTAGCGGGTACGGGACCCAGTACTTC CASSISGTSGYGTQYF
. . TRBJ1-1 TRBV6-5 TGTGCCAGCAGGCTAAGGGGTGAAGCTTTCTTT CASRLRGEAFF
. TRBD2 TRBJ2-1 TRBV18 TGTGCCAGCTCACCAGTAGCGGGGGGCCAGAGCTCCTACAATGAGCAGTTCTTC CASSPVAGGQSSYNEQFF
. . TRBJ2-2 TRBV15 TGTGCCGCTGGGAGGGAGGGACAGGGGGAGCTGTTTTTT CAAGREGQGELFF
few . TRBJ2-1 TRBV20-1 TGCAGTGCTAGAGGGACTACCGACAATGAGCAGTTCTTC CSARGTTDNEQFF
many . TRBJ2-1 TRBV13 TGTGCCAGCAGCAGAGGATTTGGGGGCGCTGAGCAGTTCTTC CASSRGFGGAEQFF
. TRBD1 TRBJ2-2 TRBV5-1 TGCGCCAGCAGCTTGACGGACAGGGGTACCGGGGAGCTGTTTTTT CASSLTDRGTGELFF
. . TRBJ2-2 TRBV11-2 TGTGCCAGCAGCCAGGGGAACGCGAACACCGGGGAGCTGTTTTTT CASSQGNANTGELFF
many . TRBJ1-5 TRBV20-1 TGCAGTGCTAGAGATCGGACATCCAGCAATCAGCCCCAGCATTTT CSARDRTSSNQPQHF
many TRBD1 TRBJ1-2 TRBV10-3 TGTGCCATCAGTGAGTCTCCCCGGGACAGGGGTAACTATGGCTACACCTTC CAISESPRDRGNYGYTF
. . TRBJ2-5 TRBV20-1 TGCAGTGCCGTGGGGCAAGAGACCCAGTACTTC CSAVGQETQYF
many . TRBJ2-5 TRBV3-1 TGTGCCAGCAGCCAAAGAGGAACGGGGCGCAAAGAGACCCAGTACTTC CASSQRGTGRKETQYF
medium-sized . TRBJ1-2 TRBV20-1 TGCAGTGCTGGGGCTACAGCTAACTATGGCTACACCTTC CSAGATANYGYTF
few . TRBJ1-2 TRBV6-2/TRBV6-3 TGTGCCAGCAGTGCCCAACGGGGGTACTATGGCTACACCTTC CASSAQRGYYGYTF
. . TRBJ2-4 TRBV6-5 TGTGCCAGCAGTTCCCCTGCTATGTGGGCCAAAAACATTCAGTACTTC CASSSPAMWAKNIQYF
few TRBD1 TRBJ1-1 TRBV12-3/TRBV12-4 TGTGCCAGCAGGACGGGACAGGGGAGCACTGAAGCTTTCTTT CASRTGQGSTEAFF
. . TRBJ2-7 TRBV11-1 TGTGCCAGCAGCTTAGGGTCCGGACTGTACAACGAGCAGTACTTC CASSLGSGLYNEQYF
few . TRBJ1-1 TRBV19 TGTGCCAGTAGTCCGGACAACTTAAACACTGAAGCTTTCTTT CASSPDNLNTEAFF
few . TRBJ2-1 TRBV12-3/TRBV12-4 TGTGCCAGCAGCCTAGGGGGCTCCTACAATGAGCAGTTCTTC CASSLGGSYNEQFF
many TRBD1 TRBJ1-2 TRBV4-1 TGCGCCAGCAGCCACCAAATGGACAGGGGCTATGGCTACACCTTC CASSHQMDRGYGYTF
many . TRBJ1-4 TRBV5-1 TGCGCCAGCAGCGCGACAGGACCAACTAATGAAAAACTGTTTTTT CASSATGPTNEKLFF
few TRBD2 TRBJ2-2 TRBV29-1 TGCAGCGTTGAAGATTCGATTCTAGCGGGAGGGCGCACCGGGGAGCTGTTTTTT CSVEDSILAGGRTGELFF
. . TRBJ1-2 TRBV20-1 TGCAGTGCTCGCAAACAGGGAGACTATGGCTACACCTTC CSARKQGDYGYTF
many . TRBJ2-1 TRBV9 TGTGCCAGCAGCCTGCAGTCGTTGGATTACAATGAGCAGTTCTTC CASSLQSLDYNEQFF
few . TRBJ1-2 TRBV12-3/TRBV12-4 TGTGCCAGCAGTTTACGGGCGGGGAACTATGGCTACACCTTC CASSLRAGNYGYTF
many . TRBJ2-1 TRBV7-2 TGTGCCAGCAGCTTAGGCCCCAACAATGAGCAGTTCTTC CASSLGPNNEQFF
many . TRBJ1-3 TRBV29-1 TGCAGCGCTGAAGGGGTTGGAAACACCATATATTTT CSAEGVGNTIYF
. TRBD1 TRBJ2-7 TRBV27 TGTGCCAGCAGTCGTCGACAGGGGTCATCCTACGAGCAGTACTTC CASSRRQGSSYEQYF
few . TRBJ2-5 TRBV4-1 TGCGCCAGCAGCCCCGGCGCCAGGGGGGCAGAGACCCAGTACTTC CASSPGARGAETQYF
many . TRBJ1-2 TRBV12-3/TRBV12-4 TGTGCCAGCAGTTTAGGGGGCGGGAGTGGCTACACCTTC CASSLGGGSGYTF
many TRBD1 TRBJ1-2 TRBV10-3 TGTGCCATCAGTGACCGGGGACAGGGAGGAGGTGGCTACACCTTC CAISDRGQGGGGYTF
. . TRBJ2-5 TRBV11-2 TGTGCCAGCAGCTTAGAGGCACGGCAAGAGACCCAGTACTTC CASSLEARQETQYF
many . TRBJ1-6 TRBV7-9 TGTGCCAGCAGCTTAGCAGTTGGGGCAGGGGTTGCACCCCTCCACTTT CASSLAVGAGVAPLHF
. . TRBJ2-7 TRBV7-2 TGTGCCAGCAGCTCGCGACCGGGACGGCAAATGGGCGAGCAGTACTTC CASSSRPGRQMGEQYF
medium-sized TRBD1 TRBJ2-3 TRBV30 TGTGCCTGGCTAACGACAGGGAACACAGATACGCAGTATTTT CAWLTTGNTDTQYF
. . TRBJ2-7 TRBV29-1 TGCAGCGTTGAAGTTGCTAGGACTGTTCTAACCTACGAGCGGTACTTC CSVEVARTVLTYERYF
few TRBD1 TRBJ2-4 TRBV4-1 TGCGCCAGCAGCCGAGTAGGACAGGGGAAAAACATTCAGTACTTC CASSRVGQGKNIQYF
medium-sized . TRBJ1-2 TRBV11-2 TGTGCCAGCAGCTTCGAGGGGTTGACGAGCTATGGCTACACCTTC CASSFEGLTSYGYTF
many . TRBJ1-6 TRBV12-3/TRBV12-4 TGTGCCAGCAGCAGGGATAATTCACCCCTCCACTTT CASSRDNSPLHF
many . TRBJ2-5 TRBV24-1 TGTGCCACCAGTGACCTATCACCCCGGTCCCATCAAGAGACCCAGTACTTC CATSDLSPRSHQETQYF
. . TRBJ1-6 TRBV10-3 TGTGCCATCAGTGACGCAGGCGAAACCTATAATTCACCCCTCCACTTT CAISDAGETYNSPLHF
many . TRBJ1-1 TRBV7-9 TGTGCCAGCCTTGCCGCGGGGGCCAGGAACACTGAAGCTTTCTTT CASLAAGARNTEAFF
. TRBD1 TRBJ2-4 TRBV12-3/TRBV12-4 TGTGCCAGCAGTTTGGGGACAGGGGCTTTTCTAGCCAAAAACATTCAGTACTTC CASSLGTGAFLAKNIQYF
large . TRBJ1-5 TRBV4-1 TGCGCCAGCAGCCAAGGGTCGGTCAATCAGCCCCAGCATTTT CASSQGSVNQPQHF
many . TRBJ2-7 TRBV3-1 TGTGCCAGCAGCCAAGAATCTGGGCCAGGGGACCTATACGAGCAGTACTTC CASSQESGPGDLYEQYF
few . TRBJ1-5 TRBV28 TGTGCCAGCAGTATTCCCGGGACATTCAGCAATCAGCCCCAGCATTTT CASSIPGTFSNQPQHF
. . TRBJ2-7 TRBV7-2 TGTGCCAGCAGCTCTCGGCTAGGCTACGAGCAGTACTTC CASSSRLGYEQYF
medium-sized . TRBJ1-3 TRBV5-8 TGTGCCAGCAGCTTGCAGGGACTGCTCTCTGGAAACACCATATATTTT CASSLQGLLSGNTIYF